The 31 T cell receptor beta chains below all came from one sample that was sequenced in a study of Ad26.COV2.S vaccination and SARS-CoV-2 variants. Clones were read by immunoSEQ multiplex PCR, and TCRdb kept only the in-frame ones, dropping some. The sample carries some 640,000 clones, roughly nine tenths recorded once. The treatment was: around 19 received Ad26.COV2.S at low or high dose, single or two shots; several received placebo; per-sample allocation not given. Sample collection was performed on day 63 after the first vaccine or placebo injection. Sequenced material: peripheral blood, taken in a trial of Ad26.COV2.S vaccine versus placebo. The receptors were gathered from a person aged 18-60 years who received the Ad26.COV2.S COVID-19 vaccine or a placebo.

This chain uses TRBV24-1 with TRBJ1-2; TRBD1 matches 11 bases. Germline loops: CDR1 KGHDR, CDR2 SFDVKD. This CDR3 has 15 amino acids. Unmatched junction bases numbered 6, after V lost 4 bases and J lost 6 bases. The CDR3 region has the DNA TGTGCCACCAGTGACTCTCGGACAGGGGGCGATGGCTACACCTTC. It translates to CATSDSRTGGDGYTF.

This chain connects TRBV12-3 or TRBV12-4 to TRBJ1-4; the D gene is possibly TRBD1 (5 bases). The length of the CDR3 is 12 residues. Trimming left V 8 bases short and J 8 bases short, with 12 bases between. DNA for the CDR3: TGTGCCAGCTGTAGGGGAAAAGAAAAACTGTTTTTT. As protein: CASCRGKEKLFF.

V usage is TRBV11-3 and J usage is TRBJ1-6, with unresolved D. The CDR3 spans 13 residues. V was cut by 5 bases and J by 10 bases, with 12 bases left in between. Germline CDR1 SGHNT, CDR2 YENEEA. Written as DNA, the CDR3 is TGTGCCAGCAGCCTCCGGGGAGACTCACCCCTCCACTTT. It specifies CASSLRGDSPLHF.

J is TRBJ1-2 and V is TRBV18; 9 nucleotides agree with TRBD1. Per the germline V gene, CDR1 is KGHSH and CDR2 is LQKENI. J gave up 5 bases and V 5 bases, and 3 bases lay outside the gene matches. This CDR3 contains 13 residues. In nucleotides, the CDR3 is TGTGCCAGCTCATGGGGACAGGGATATGGCTACACCTTC. Its protein product is CASSWGQGYGYTF.

This clone came up once. The chain combines TRBV27 with TRBJ2-5, with a weak D call TRBD1 (5 bases). Germline V lookup: CDR1 MNHEY, CDR2 SMNVEV (reference sequence). Trimming stripped 8 bases from V and 1 base from J, with 11 bases between. The CDR3 loop spans 13 amino acids. CDR3 coding DNA: TGTGCCAGCTCGCACAGGCCCCAAGAGACCCAGTACTTC. Translated: CASSHRPQETQYF.

Concerning this clone itself: Given a much more abundant clone one base away, this may be a read error. This chain joins TRBV15 and TRBJ2-5, with TRBD2 matching over 11 bases. The trim removed 0 bases at V and 5 bases at J, leaving 2 bases unmatched. The CDR3 covers 15 residues. CDR1 LNHNV and CDR2 YYDKDF come from the germline V gene (reference sequence). CDR3 loop: CATSRDSGGAETQYF. DNA for the CDR3: TGTGCCACCAGCAGAGATAGCGGGGGGGCCGAGACCCAGTACTTC.

In this sample, this clone turned up once. The CDR3 DNA reads TGTGCCAGCACATCAGGGGGACAGCCCCAGCATTTT. Protein product: CASTSGGQPQHF. The rearrangement uses TRBV7-9 and TRBJ1-5; TRBD1 agrees at 7 bases. Germline-derived CDR1 and CDR2 are SEHNR and FQNEAQ (reference sequence). CDR3 length: 12 residues. Unmatched junction bases numbered 4, after V lost 7 bases and J lost 7 bases.

This chain links TRBV19 with TRBJ1-5; maybe TRBD1 (5 bases). The CDR3 extends over 15 amino acids. Deletions cut 4 bases from V and 4 bases from J, with 14 bases between. Looked up from germline, CDR1 is LNHDA and CDR2 is SQIVND (reference sequence). CDR3 nucleotide sequence: TGTGCCAGTAGTACAAGGGACGGTGCTAATCAGCCCCAGCATTTT. Amino acids: CASSTRDGANQPQHF.

The gene calls are TRBV7-8 and TRBJ2-4; perhaps D is TRBD1 or TRBD2 (5 bases each). Trimming pared 5 bases from V and 8 bases from J, leaving 22 bases between. Per the germline V gene, CDR1 is SGHVS and CDR2 is FQNEAQ. The CDR3 sequence is 16 residues long. CDR3 sequence reads: CASSVGPARQGDIQYF. Written as DNA, the CDR3 is TGTGCCAGCAGCGTTGGGCCGGCCAGGCAGGGAGACATTCAGTACTTC.

V and J are TRBV19 and TRBJ1-5; no reliable D call. V gave up 6 bases and J gave up 5 bases, with 11 bases separating them. CDR1 is LNHDA, CDR2 SQIVND, per germline (reference sequence). This CDR3 has 13 residues. The CDR3 region has the DNA TGTGCCAGTAGAAGGCAGTACTATCAGCCCCAGCATTTT. Translated, it gives CASRRQYYQPQHF.

This chain uses TRBV5-1 with TRBJ2-3; D ambiguous. Germline V lookup: CDR1 SGHRS, CDR2 YFSETQ. Between the trimmed V and J ends, which lost 2 bases and 0 bases, there was a span of 10 bases. The CDR3 sequence is 15 residues long. The CDR3 is CASSLRAVSTDTQYF. CDR3 DNA sequence: TGCGCCAGCAGCTTAAGGGCGGTTAGCACAGATACGCAGTATTTT.

CDR3 in amino acids: CASSSWGAGGTDTQYF. CDR3 coding DNA: TGTGCCAGCAGCTCCTGGGGAGCGGGGGGTACAGATACGCAGTATTTT. This chain joins TRBV7-8 and TRBJ2-3, with 9 bases aligning to TRBD2. Germline V gene data show CDR1 as SGHVS and CDR2 as FQNEAQ. The CDR3 consists of 16 residues. The V segment lost 4 bases and the J segment 3 bases; nucleotides outside the gene matches: 8.

The chain combines TRBV7-2 with TRBJ1-2, with D tentatively TRBD1 (6 bases). The CDR3 totals 15 residues. The germline V gene has CDR1 SGHTA and CDR2 FQGNSA. The V and J ends lost 4 bases and 1 base respectively, with 13 bases between them. The CDR3 sequence is CASSSDSLFNYGYTF. DNA of the CDR3: TGTGCCAGCAGCTCGGACAGTTTATTTAACTATGGCTACACCTTC.

The chain links TRBV2 to TRBJ1-5; D is uncertain. Trimming stripped 4 bases from V and 5 bases from J, with 9 bases between. The CDR3 has 13 amino acids. The germline CDR1 and CDR2 sequences are SNHLY and FYNNEI. The CDR3: CASSVYSDQPQHF. CDR3 DNA: TGTGCCAGCAGTGTATACTCGGATCAGCCCCAGCATTTT.

This CDR3 is CASSPPGLASYNEQFF. CDR3 nucleotide sequence: TGTGCCAGCAGCCCCCCGGGACTAGCGAGCTACAATGAGCAGTTCTTC. J is TRBJ2-1 and V is TRBV11-2, with 10 bases lining up with TRBD2. This CDR3 contains 16 residues. J lost 3 bases, V lost 5 bases, and 7 bases had no gene match. The germline gives CDR1 SGHAT, CDR2 FQNNGV.

The chain recombines TRBV2 with TRBJ2-5; 9 bases are a match to TRBD1. Per germline, CDR1 SNHLY and CDR2 FYNNEI. The CDR3 has 15 amino acids. Trimming at V came to 7 bases and at J to 5 bases, leaving 11 bases not matched to a gene. The DNA of the CDR3 is TGTGCCAGCACGGGAGTAGGGACAGGGAGGGAGACCCAGTACTTC. Translating gives CASTGVGTGRETQYF.

As regards this clone: This CDR3 is also generated by other DNA sequences in the sample. This chain joins TRBV18 and TRBJ2-5; the D is unclear. Germline CDR1 and CDR2: KGHSH and LQKENI. CDR3 length: 12 amino acids. Trimming pared 3 bases from V and 3 bases from J, leaving 5 bases between. In DNA, the CDR3 is TGTGCCAGCTCACCTACAGAAGAGACCCAGTACTTC. The encoded protein is CASSPTEETQYF.

The chain joins TRBV4-3 to TRBJ2-7; weak D call: TRBD1 (5 bases). This CDR3 comprises 16 residues. Germline assignment: CDR1 LGHNA and CDR2 YSLEER. V was clipped by 3 bases and J by 2 bases, with 17 bases between them. CDR3 sequence reads: CASSQTVVASTYEQYF. In DNA form, the CDR3 reads TGCGCCAGCAGCCAGACAGTTGTGGCTTCGACCTACGAGCAGTACTTC.

The chain employs TRBV18 and TRBJ2-3; no definite D call. The CDR3 contains 12 residues. Germline loops: CDR1 KGHSH, CDR2 LQKENI. The ends were cut back, 2 bases at V and 6 bases at J, with 6 bases in the middle. The CDR3 DNA sequence: TGTGCCAGCTCACCATCCGCGGATACGCAGTATTTT. Translation gives CASSPSADTQYF.

This chain connects TRBV19 to TRBJ2-2, with TRBD1 matching over 7 bases. Germline lookup yields CDR1 LNHDA and CDR2 SQIVND (reference sequence). This CDR3 has 14 amino acids. J lost 6 bases, V lost 9 bases, and 10 bases had no gene match. The CDR3 sequence: CASTRQGLAGELFF. CDR3 DNA sequence: TGTGCCAGCACAAGACAGGGTCTCGCCGGGGAGCTGTTTTTT.

This chain joins TRBV7-2 and TRBJ1-3; D is unclear. Trimming removed 5 bases from V and 6 bases from J, with 17 bases in between. Germline CDR1 and CDR2: SGHTA and FQGNSA. The CDR3 length is 15 residues. CDR3 nucleotide sequence: TGTGCCAGCAGCGTTCAGGTCCAGGTGTCAAACACCATATATTTT. It yields the protein CASSVQVQVSNTIYF.

The V gene is TRBV6-6, the J gene TRBJ2-7; 9 bases match TRBD1. The CDR3 sequence is 15 residues long. From germline, CDR1 is MNHNY and CDR2 SVGAGI (reference sequence). The trim removed 2 bases at V and 4 bases at J, leaving 6 bases unmatched. In DNA form, the CDR3 reads TGTGCCAGCAGTTACGACAGGGGGGGCCTTTACGAGCAGTACTTC. It is translated as CASSYDRGGLYEQYF.

The V gene is TRBV6-6, the J gene TRBJ2-7; D is undetermined. The CDR3 consists of 12 residues. V was trimmed by 7 bases and J by 7 bases, leaving 14 bases between them. The germline gives CDR1 MNHNY, CDR2 SVGAGI (reference sequence). CDR3 residues: CASKNHYVEQYF. The CDR3 DNA reads as TGTGCCAGCAAAAACCACTACGTGGAGCAGTACTTC.

The V call is TRBV7-2, the J call TRBJ2-7; maybe TRBD2 (6 bases). In germline, CDR1 is SGHTA, CDR2 FQGNSA. The CDR3 has 15 residues. Trimming left V 0 bases short and J 0 bases short, with 9 bases between. The CDR3 sequence: CASSLARGNSYEQYF. The CDR3 DNA reads TGTGCCAGCAGCTTAGCGCGGGGAAACTCCTACGAGCAGTACTTC.

This clone was seen only a few times. J is TRBJ1-1 and V is TRBV4-1; 7 nucleotides align to TRBD1. This CDR3 is built from 13 residues. From germline, CDR1 is MGHRA and CDR2 YSYEKL. The V and J ends lost 6 bases and 4 bases, in that order; junction bases with no gene match: 5. CDR3 nucleotides: TGCGCCAGCAGACTCACAGGGGCCACTGAAGCTTTCTTT. It is translated as CASRLTGATEAFF.

The chain has TRBV6-6 and TRBJ1-5, with D maybe TRBD1 (5 bases). Trimming shortened V by 0 bases and J by 4 bases, and 7 bases separated the two germline ends. CDR3 length: 14 residues. Germline CDR1 is MNHNY and CDR2 is SVGAGI (reference sequence). The DNA of the CDR3 is TGTGCCAGCAGTTACTCGAAGGGGAATCAGCCCCAGCATTTT. Translated, it gives CASSYSKGNQPQHF.

This chain links TRBV11-3 with TRBJ2-6; D is undetermined. This CDR3 region has 17 residues. V lost 5 bases to trimming and J lost 0 bases, with 14 bases between them. Per germline, CDR1 SGHNT and CDR2 YENEEA. Here the CDR3 reads CASSKGPFGSGANVLTF. CDR3 nucleotides: TGTGCCAGCAGCAAGGGCCCCTTTGGCTCTGGGGCCAACGTCCTGACTTTC.

The chain joins TRBV3-1 (or the pseudogene TRBV3-2) to TRBJ2-3, with 9 bases fitting TRBD2. There are 15 residues in the CDR3. Germline values: CDR1 LGHDT, CDR2 YNNKEL (reference sequence). V was clipped by 2 bases and J by 7 bases; unmatched bases: 7. This CDR3 reads CASSQFSGSGNTQYF. The CDR3 DNA follows: TGTGCCAGCAGCCAATTTAGCGGGAGTGGGAATACGCAGTATTTT.

V is TRBV27 and J is TRBJ1-6; D remains unclear. This CDR3 comprises 14 residues. Germline V CDR1 and CDR2: MNHEY, SMNVEV (reference sequence). The ends were cut back, 7 bases at V and 10 bases at J, with 17 bases in the middle. The CDR3 spells CASNEGLPGSPLHF. As DNA, the CDR3 is TGTGCCAGCAACGAGGGTCTCCCCGGGTCACCCCTCCACTTT.

J is TRBJ2-2 and V is TRBV19, with TRBD1 matching 9 bases. This CDR3 has 13 residues. V lost 6 bases, J lost 5 bases, and 1 base stayed unmatched. Germline lookup yields CDR1 LNHDA and CDR2 SQIVND (reference sequence). CDR3 sequence: CASRGTGTGELFF. The CDR3 nucleotides are TGTGCCAGTAGGGGGACAGGGACCGGGGAGCTGTTTTTT.

The V gene is TRBV6-5, the J gene TRBJ1-1, with 7 bases identical to TRBD1. Trimming cost V 2 bases and J 5 bases; bases outside gene matches: 8. This CDR3 is 15 amino acids long. The germline V gene encodes CDR1 MNHEY and CDR2 SVGAGI. The CDR3 reads CASSYARGRWTEAFF. The CDR3, as DNA: TGTGCCAGCAGTTACGCCAGGGGGAGATGGACTGAAGCTTTCTTT.